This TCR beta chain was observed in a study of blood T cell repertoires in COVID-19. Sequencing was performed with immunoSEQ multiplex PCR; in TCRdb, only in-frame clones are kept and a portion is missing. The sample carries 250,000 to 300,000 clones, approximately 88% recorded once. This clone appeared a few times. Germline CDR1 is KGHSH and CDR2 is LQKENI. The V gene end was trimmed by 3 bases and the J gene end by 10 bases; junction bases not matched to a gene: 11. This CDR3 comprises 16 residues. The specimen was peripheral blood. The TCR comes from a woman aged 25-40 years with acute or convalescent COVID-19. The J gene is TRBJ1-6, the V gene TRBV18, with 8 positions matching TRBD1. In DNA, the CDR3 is TGTGCCAGCTCACCCCGGGACAGGTCCGATGGCTCACCCCTCCACTTT. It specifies CASSPRDRSDGSPLHF.